This entry describes one TCR beta chain. Its antigen is not identified. PCR amplification relied on 60 Vbeta primers (plus 13 Jbeta primers). Method: immunoSEQ multiplex PCR; TCRdb's copy keeps in-frame clones and lacks some. Of about 190,000 clones listed, roughly 80% are singletons. The germline V gene has CDR1 SGHVS and CDR2 FNYEAQ. J was trimmed by 3 bases and V by 1 base; bases with no gene match: 3. There are 15 residues in the CDR3. This record belongs to a study of cytomegalovirus exposure and HLA in healthy donors. The wider study: Just over 80% of around 390 genotyped donors fell in the Caucasian-associated ancestry cluster.

Study-wide results and caveats: In vitro data verified a few CMV-associated chains as specific for CMV antigens. The study labeled more than 150 TCR beta chains cytomegalovirus-associated. In a later analysis, productive TCRs from donors in an Asian-associated ancestry cluster reportedly carried fewer N-insertions than the cohort mean.

The rearrangement links TRBV7-6 to TRBJ2-3; 8 nucleotides match TRBD2. Sequencing was performed on PBMCs. This receptor was identified in a male donor in good health and CMV-seronegative. As DNA, the CDR3 is TGTGCCAGCAGCTTAGAGCCTAGCGGGACAGATACGCAGTATTTT. This sequence encodes CASSLEPSGTDTQYF. Full variable domain (outside the CDR3, taken from reference TRBV7-6 and TRBJ2-3): GAGVSQSPRYKVTKRGQDVALRCDPISGHVSLYWYRQALGQGPEFLTYFNYEAQQDKSGLPNDRFSAERPEGSISTLTIQRTEQRDSAMYRCASSLEPSGTDTQYFGPGTRLTVL.